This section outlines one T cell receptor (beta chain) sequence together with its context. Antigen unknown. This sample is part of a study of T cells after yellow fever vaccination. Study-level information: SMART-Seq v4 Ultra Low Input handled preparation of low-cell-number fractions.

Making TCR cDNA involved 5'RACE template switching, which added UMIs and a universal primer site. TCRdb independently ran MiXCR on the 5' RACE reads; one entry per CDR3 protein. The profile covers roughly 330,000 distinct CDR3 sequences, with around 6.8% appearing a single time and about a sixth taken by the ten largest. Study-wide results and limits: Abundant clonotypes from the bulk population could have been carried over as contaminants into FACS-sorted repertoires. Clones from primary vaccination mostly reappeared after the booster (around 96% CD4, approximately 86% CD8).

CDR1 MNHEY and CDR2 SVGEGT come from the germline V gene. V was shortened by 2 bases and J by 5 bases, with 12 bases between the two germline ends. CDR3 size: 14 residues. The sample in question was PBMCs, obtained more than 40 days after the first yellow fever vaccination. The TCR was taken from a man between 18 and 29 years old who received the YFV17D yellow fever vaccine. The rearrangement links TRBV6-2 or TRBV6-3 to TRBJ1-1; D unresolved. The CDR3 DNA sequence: TGTGCCAGCAGTTACAACCTAAGGAGTACTGAAGCTTTCTTT. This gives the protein CASSYNLRSTEAFF.